This TCR beta chain stems from a study of control samples from healthy donors and cancer patients. Libraries were prepared by immunoSEQ multiplex PCR; TCRdb keeps only in-frame clonotypes and omits some of them. Of under 95,000 clones in the sample, around 84% were seen once. Germline V gene sequence: CDR1 MNHEY, CDR2 SVGAGI. V was trimmed by 5 bases and J by 8 bases, leaving 9 bases between them. The CDR3 sequence is 12 residues long. The sequence derives from a man aged 50-59 years in good health. The material sequenced was blood. V gene TRBV6-5 combines with J gene TRBJ1-4; D unclear. CDR3 residues: CASSPTWEKLFF. The CDR3 DNA is TGTGCCAGCAGTCCGACGTGGGAAAAACTGTTTTTT.